The entry below gives a single T cell receptor beta chain sequence along with its context. This entry is derived from a study of blood T cell repertoires in COVID-19. In the study overall: Sources were T cells, B-cell-depleted T cells, or PBMCs; the material itself was cDNA or gDNA.

During active infection, Seattle patients enrolled and were then monitored through disease. With 2 bases clipped from V and 14 bases from J, the junction kept 19 bases outside the gene matches. The CDR3 sequence is 17 residues long. Germline V gene lookup returns CDR1 MNHEY and CDR2 SVGEGT. Authors' data handling: Amplification with reference gene primers provided the estimates of nucleated cell counts. Method: immunoSEQ multiplex PCR; TCRdb's copy keeps in-frame clones and lacks some. That table supplies the V and J calls and clone size; D and trimming were determined from the DNA. The data contain 150,000 to 200,000 clones, roughly 79% of them seen just once; the ten biggest clones take up 9.5% to 15%.

The sequence came from an elderly woman with COVID-19, enrolled during active disease. This chain joins TRBV6-2 or TRBV6-3 and TRBJ2-1, with 9 bases identical to TRBD2. Sequenced: peripheral blood. This CDR3 reads CASSYIGDLVAGVHEFF. The CDR3 DNA follows: TGTGCCAGCAGTTACATTGGGGATCTAGTAGCGGGAGTGCATGAGTTCTTC.